This TCR beta chain was recorded in a study of blood T cell repertoires in COVID-19. Study at large: Researchers got acute and convalescent COVID-19 samples from the United States, Italy and Spain.

In the authors' workflow: It was from reference gene primer amplification that nucleated cell counts were estimated. Here immunoSEQ multiplex PCR was the method, and the copy in TCRdb shows in-frame clones only, minus some. The DNA gave D and trimming, while V, J and clone size come from that table. The repertoire includes approximately 300,000 clones, 85% to 95% of them detected once, and about 4.2% sits in the top ten. The sequenced material came from PBMCs or T cells enriched from blood (not recorded which). This TCR was sampled from a woman between 25 and 40 years old who had been exposed to COVID-19.

The CDR3 loop is CASSYLGSEAFF. The CDR3 DNA is TGTGCCAGCAGTTATCTCGGGTCTGAAGCTTTCTTT. This rearrangement joins TRBV6-5 to TRBJ1-1; D is unclear. Per germline, CDR1 MNHEY and CDR2 SVGAGI. Trimming pared 3 bases from V and 6 bases from J, leaving 8 bases between. The CDR3 contains 12 residues.